Listed below are T cell receptor beta chains from one sample, sequenced in a study of blood T cell repertoires in COVID-19. Sequencing used immunoSEQ multiplex PCR; TCRdb keeps in-frame clones, though not all of them. In the table there are 200,000 or so clones, roughly 82% of which are singletons. Input material: peripheral blood. The receptors derive from a man aged 40-49 years who had recovered from COVID-19. Both conserved end residues are part of each CDR3. D genes are given only for firm matches. The size field is filled for only some rows; it gives once, few, many or a size class.

V	size	J	D	CDR3	DNA
TRBV11-2	NA	TRBJ2-7	NA	CASTLTRVPYEQYF	TGTGCCAGCACCCTCACCAGGGTACCCTACGAGCAGTACTTC
TRBV4-3	NA	TRBJ1-2	TRBD1	CASSQAGGSRGYTF	TGCGCCAGCAGCCAAGCAGGGGGCTCTAGGGGCTACACCTTC
TRBV15	NA	TRBJ1-5	NA	CATSRDMAVYSNQPQHF	TGTGCCACCAGCAGAGATATGGCAGTGTATAGCAATCAGCCCCAGCATTTT
TRBV21-1	NA	TRBJ1-2	NA	CASSKVQSSGDFYGYTF	TGTGCCAGCAGCAAAGTTCAATCCTCGGGGGACTTCTATGGCTACACCTTC
TRBV30	NA	TRBJ2-3	TRBD2	CAWSVLAGSDTQYF	TGTGCCTGGAGTGTACTAGCGGGATCAGATACGCAGTATTTT
TRBV19	NA	TRBJ2-5	TRBD1	CASSGDRGQGQETQYF	TGTGCCAGTAGCGGCGACAGGGGGCAGGGGCAAGAGACCCAGTACTTC
TRBV3-1/TRBV3-2	NA	TRBJ1-1	NA	CASSQAGYTEAFF	TGTGCCAGCAGCCAAGCAGGGTACACTGAAGCTTTCTTT
TRBV2	NA	TRBJ2-7	TRBD2	CASSEDLSGGDEQYF	TGTGCCAGCAGTGAAGATCTTAGCGGGGGGGACGAGCAGTACTTC
TRBV5-7	NA	TRBJ1-2	NA	CASSLQGNYGYTF	TGTGCCAGCAGCTTACAGGGAAACTATGGCTACACCTTC
TRBV25-1	once	TRBJ1-2	NA	CASTAVGSYGYTF	TGTGCCAGCACTGCTGTAGGGAGCTATGGCTACACCTTC
TRBV5-4	NA	TRBJ2-7	NA	CASREGFEQYF	TGTGCCAGCAGGGAGGGGTTCGAGCAGTACTTC
TRBV7-2	NA	TRBJ2-3	TRBD2	CASSPGGAADTQYF	TGTGCCAGCAGCCCCGGGGGGGCCGCAGATACGCAGTATTTT
TRBV4-1	NA	TRBJ2-1	TRBD1	CASSRAGQGLSNEQFF	TGCGCCAGCAGCCGGGCCGGACAGGGTTTATCCAATGAGCAGTTCTTC
TRBV7-6	once	TRBJ2-5	TRBD2	CASSLKGAGAGGPEGTQYF	TGTGCCAGCAGCTTGAAGGGGGCTGGCGCGGGAGGGCCCGAAGGGACCCAGTACTTC
TRBV28	once	TRBJ1-2	TRBD1	CASSSGQGAPIYGYTF	TGTGCCAGCAGTTCCGGACAGGGGGCGCCTATCTATGGCTACACCTTC
TRBV5-4	NA	TRBJ1-1	TRBD1	CASSLGAGGWVTEAFF	TGTGCCAGCAGCTTGGGGGCAGGGGGCTGGGTCACTGAAGCTTTCTTT
TRBV9	many	TRBJ2-2	TRBD2	CASSVFSGGAENTGELFF	TGTGCCAGCAGCGTATTTAGCGGGGGAGCCGAAAACACCGGGGAGCTGTTTTTT
TRBV3-1/TRBV3-2	NA	TRBJ2-1	TRBD2	CASSQEMDAGVRNNEQFF	TGTGCCAGCAGCCAAGAAATGGACGCGGGAGTGAGAAACAATGAGCAGTTCTTC
TRBV2	once	TRBJ2-1	TRBD1	CASNIPDREMNEQFF	TGTGCCAGCAATATACCGGACAGGGAGATGAATGAGCAGTTCTTC
TRBV28	NA	TRBJ2-2	TRBD2	CASSLAGEGTGELFF	TGTGCCAGCAGTTTAGCGGGAGAGGGAACCGGGGAGCTGTTTTTT
TRBV10-3	NA	TRBJ1-1	TRBD1	CAITARMDRGAMNTEAFF	TGTGCCATCACCGCAAGAATGGACAGGGGAGCTATGAACACTGAAGCTTTCTTT
TRBV6-5	NA	TRBJ2-3	TRBD1	CASRLGTGGKDTQYF	TGTGCCAGCAGACTCGGGACAGGGGGCAAAGATACGCAGTATTTT
TRBV18	few	TRBJ1-1	NA	CASSPPTRADTEAFF	TGTGCCAGCTCACCACCGACCAGGGCGGACACTGAAGCTTTCTTT